This TCR beta chain was identified during a study of metastatic and nonmetastatic thyroid tumors. Study overall: Repertoire comparisons spanned blood and tumor or nodule tissue from malignant and benign thyroid patients.

All patients were treatment-naive before thyroid surgery. The V segment lost 5 bases and the J segment 9 bases; nucleotides outside the gene matches: 11. This CDR3 is built from 15 residues. Germline V CDR1 and CDR2: GTSNPN, SVGIG (reference sequence). TCRdb ran MiXCR on the PCR reads. The sample yields roughly 70,000 clones, around 18% seen once. This sequence joins TRBV30 and TRBJ2-1; 12 bases fit TRBD2. The clonotype originates from a female donor with papillary thyroid cancer or a benign thyroid nodule (not recorded which). Some clones in this sample may be carry-over from other donors' samples. Sequencing used blood. The CDR3 spells CAWAPGLAGLGEQFF. The CDR3 DNA reads as TGTGCCTGGGCCCCTGGACTAGCGGGACTCGGTGAGCAGTTCTTC.